This TCR beta chain stems from a study of T cell changes during pregnancy in multiple sclerosis. This table comes from immunoSEQ multiplex PCR, and its TCRdb copy is limited to in-frame clones, with some not included. The table lists some 80,000 clones, nearly 95% of them singletons. This sequence originates from a female donor with multiple sclerosis, enrolled in a pregnancy study. This specimen was CD4+ T cells from peripheral blood mononuclear cells, taken after pregnancy.

CDR3 bases: TGTGCCACCCACAAAGGACTTTTCTCTGGAAACACCATATATTTT. It translates to CATHKGLFSGNTIYF. The chain links TRBV6-1 to TRBJ1-3, with no clear D. Germline assignment: CDR1 MNHNS and CDR2 SASEGT. The V end was cut by 10 bases, the J end by 0 bases, with 16 bases between. The CDR3 is 15 amino acids.